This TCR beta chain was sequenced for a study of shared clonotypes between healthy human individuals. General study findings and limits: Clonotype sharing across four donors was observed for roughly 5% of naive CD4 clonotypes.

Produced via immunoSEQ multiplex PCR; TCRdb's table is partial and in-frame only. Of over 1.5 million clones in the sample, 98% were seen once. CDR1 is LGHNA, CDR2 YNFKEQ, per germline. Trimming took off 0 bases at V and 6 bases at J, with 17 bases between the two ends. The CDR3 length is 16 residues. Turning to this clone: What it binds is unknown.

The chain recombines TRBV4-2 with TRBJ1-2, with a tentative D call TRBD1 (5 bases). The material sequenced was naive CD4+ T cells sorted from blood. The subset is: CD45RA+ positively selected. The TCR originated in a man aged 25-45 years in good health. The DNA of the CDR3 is TGTGCCAGCAGCCAAGATAGGGGCTCAGGGAGGAATGGCTACACCTTC. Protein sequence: CASSQDRGSGRNGYTF.